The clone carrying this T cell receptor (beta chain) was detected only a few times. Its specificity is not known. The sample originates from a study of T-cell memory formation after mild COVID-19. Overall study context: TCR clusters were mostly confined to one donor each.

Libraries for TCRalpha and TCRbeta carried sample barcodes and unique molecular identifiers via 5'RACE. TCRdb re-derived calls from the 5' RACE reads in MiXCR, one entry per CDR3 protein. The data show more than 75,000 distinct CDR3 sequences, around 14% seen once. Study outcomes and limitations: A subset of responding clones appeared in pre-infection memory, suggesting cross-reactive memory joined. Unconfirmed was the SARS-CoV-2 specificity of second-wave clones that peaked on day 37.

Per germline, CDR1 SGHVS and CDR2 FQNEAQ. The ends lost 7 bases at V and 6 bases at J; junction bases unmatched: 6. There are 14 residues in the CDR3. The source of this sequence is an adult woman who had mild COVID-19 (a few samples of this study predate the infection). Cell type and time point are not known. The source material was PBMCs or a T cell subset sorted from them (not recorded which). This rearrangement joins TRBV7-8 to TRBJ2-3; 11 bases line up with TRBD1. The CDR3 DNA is TGTGCCAGCAACCGGGACAGGGGGAAGGATACGCAGTATTTT. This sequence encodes CASNRDRGKDTQYF.